The present TCR beta chain was sequenced within a study of blood T cell repertoires in COVID-19. How the authors handled the data: Cell counts per sample came from amplifying reference gene primers. Clones were read by immunoSEQ multiplex PCR, and TCRdb kept only the in-frame ones, dropping some. V and J calls plus clone size are reproduced from that table; the DNA served to infer D and trimming. The sample contains 250,000 to 400,000 clones, roughly 90% of which appear only once. V was trimmed by 5 bases and J by 5 bases, leaving 7 bases between them. The CDR3 extends over 12 amino acids. CDR1 ENHRY and CDR2 SYGVKD come from the germline V gene. Each participant's cohort was designated according to participant-reported clinical history. Cohort 3 recovery required two negative PCRs, clearance, or symptom resolution.

This receptor was obtained from a man aged 55 to 70 who had recovered from COVID-19. The sample taken for sequencing was PBMCs or T cells enriched from blood (not recorded which). The chain employs TRBV10-3 and TRBJ2-1; no clear D. CDR3 in DNA: TGTGCCATCAGTCAAAAAAACAATGAGCAGTTCTTC. Protein sequence: CAISQKNNEQFF.